These 3 T cell receptor beta chains originate from one sample sequenced in a study of blood T cells in healthy people across ages. Next came a second PCR, run for about 7 to 11 cycles, which used a sample-barcoded 5' primer along with a J-beta primer mix. TCRdb re-called the 5' RACE reads through MiXCR, storing one row per CDR3 protein. The sample records 800,000 to 950,000 distinct CDR3 sequences, 29% being singletons. These records were also assigned to another study, of T cells of mothers and their children.

What was sequenced was blood. The receptors originated from a woman between 40 and 50 years old in good health.

This clonotype has ten or more counts. The chain links TRBV2 to TRBJ2-6; unclear D gene. This CDR3 is 15 amino acids long. CDR1 is SNHLY and CDR2 is FYNNEI in the germline V gene. Trimming left V 6 bases short and J 1 base short, with 10 bases between. The CDR3 spells CASSLEFSGANVLTF. The CDR3 nucleotides are TGTGCCAGCAGCCTTGAGTTTTCTGGGGCCAACGTCCTGACTTTC.

V usage is TRBV6-6 and J usage is TRBJ1-1; maybe TRBD1 (6 bases). This CDR3 contains 13 residues. Germline V CDR1 and CDR2: MNHNY, SVGAGI (reference sequence). Trimming shortened V by 7 bases and J by 4 bases, and 13 bases separated the two germline ends. The CDR3 spells CASKLLGGTEAFF. CDR3 in DNA: TGTGCCAGCAAACTACTAGGGGGCACTGAAGCTTTCTTT.

This clonotype showed up just a few times. This chain uses TRBV7-9 with TRBJ1-1, with D possibly being TRBD1 (5 bases). V shed 10 bases and J shed 5 bases, with 17 bases lying between them. Germline V lookup: CDR1 SEHNR, CDR2 FQNEAQ (reference sequence). The CDR3 totals 13 residues. As DNA, the CDR3 is TGTGCCACTGGAGAAGGCTGGGGGACTGAAGCTTTCTTT. Protein product: CATGEGWGTEAFF.